Listed below are T cell receptor beta chains from one sample, sequenced in a study of blood T cell repertoires in COVID-19. Profiling relied on immunoSEQ multiplex PCR, and the TCRdb table lists in-frame clones only, not all of them. The table records under 80,000 clones, about 87% of them present only once. The sequencing input was peripheral blood. Source of these receptors: an elderly woman with active COVID-19. Each CDR3 is given with its conserved first and last residue. Fields, in order: D gene, V gene, J gene, CDR3 protein. D genes are given only for firm matches.

>-|TRBV18|TRBJ2-5
CASSPASGETQYF
>TRBD2|TRBV5-4|TRBJ2-2
CASSSLAGGNTGELFF
>-|TRBV1|TRBJ1-2
CTSSHPRRLRGYTF
>-|TRBV21-1|TRBJ1-5
CASARRGSNQPQHF
>TRBD1|TRBV27|TRBJ1-2
CASSPRDRARPDYGYTF
>TRBD2|TRBV5-4|TRBJ2-5
CASSPTLGLAEETQYF
>TRBD1|TRBV28|TRBJ1-6
CASTDRDRVSRYLYSPLHF
>TRBD2|TRBV6-1|TRBJ2-1
CASSEVRVAGFNEQFF
>TRBD1|TRBV29-1|TRBJ2-7
CSVADRVYSYEQYF
>TRBD2|TRBV6-2/TRBV6-3|TRBJ2-1
CASSNGLAGGSYNEQFF
>TRBD1|TRBV5-1|TRBJ1-1
CASRPPDRENTEAFF
>-|TRBV5-5|TRBJ1-1
CASSFFPAGSVPNTEAFF
>TRBD2|TRBV7-2|TRBJ2-3
CASSILAGGPF
>TRBD1|TRBV7-9|TRBJ1-5
CASSQDRGNQPQHF
>TRBD2|TRBV5-1|TRBJ2-3
CASSLGGTSGTDTQYF